This record looks at one TCR beta chain sequence and its context. Per the germline V gene, CDR1 is GTSNPN and CDR2 is SVGIG (reference sequence). CDR3 size: 13 residues. Trimming cost V 8 bases and J 6 bases; bases outside gene matches: 10. This entry comes from a study of T-cell memory formation after mild COVID-19. TCRdb passed the 5' RACE reads through MiXCR, listing each CDR3 protein once. The sample contains around 450,000 distinct CDR3 sequences, 15% to 20% of which appear only once. The receptor's source is an adult woman who had mild COVID-19 (a few samples of this study predate the infection). Cell type and time point are not known. This chain connects TRBV30 to TRBJ2-7; 10 bases are shared with TRBD1. The sample taken for sequencing was PBMCs or a T cell subset sorted from them (not recorded which). This chain's CDR3 is CAATGTGASEQYF. The DNA for the CDR3 is TGTGCCGCCACCGGGACAGGGGCAAGCGAGCAGTACTTC.